These 23 T cell receptor beta chains were all obtained from the same sample, sequenced in a study of graft-versus-host responses after intestinal transplantation. Clones were read by immunoSEQ multiplex PCR, and TCRdb kept only the in-frame ones, dropping some. The sample shows around 90,000 clones, approximately 92% of them seen only once. Antigens for these TCRs are unknown. The sample here was unstimulated CD8+ T cells sorted from spleen or lymph node cells, taken before intestinal transplant. These receptors were obtained from a human donor who received an intestinal transplant.

The chain links TRBV7-8 to TRBJ2-7; D remains ambiguous. Per germline, CDR1 SGHVS and CDR2 FQNEAQ. V was cut by 6 bases and J by 6 bases, with 12 bases left in between. This CDR3 region has 12 residues. The CDR3: CASRSRPPEQYF. CDR3 nucleotide sequence: TGTGCCAGCAGATCTCGTCCTCCCGAGCAGTACTTC.

The V gene is TRBV11-1, the J gene TRBJ2-7, with 8 bases that match TRBD2. The germline V gene has CDR1 SGHAT and CDR2 FQDESV (reference sequence). There are 15 residues in the CDR3. Germline trimming cut 5 bases from V and 7 bases from J; bases unmatched to any gene: 13. The DNA of the CDR3 is TGTGCCAGCAGCCCCCGACTAGCGAAGGTTTGGGAGCAGTACTTC. It specifies CASSPRLAKVWEQYF. The entire variable domain, with the rest obtained from reference TRBV11-1 and TRBJ2-7, is as follows: EAEVAQSPRYKITEKSQAVAFWCDPISGHATLYWYRQILGQGPELLVQFQDESVVDDSQLPKDRFSAERLKGVDSTLKIQPAELGDSAMYLCASSPRLAKVWEQYFGPGTRLTVT.

The chain joins TRBV5-1 to TRBJ2-4; TRBD2 might be the D (8 bases). Trimming removed 4 bases from V and 5 bases from J, with 19 bases in between. Looked up from germline, CDR1 is SGHRS and CDR2 is YFSETQ. The CDR3 consists of 16 residues. The CDR3 region has the DNA TGCGCCAGCAGCCGACCCGGGAGGGGGCTAGAAAACATTCAGTACTTC. It translates to CASSRPGRGLENIQYF. The whole variable domain, remainder taken from reference TRBV5-1 and TRBJ2-4, is KAGVTQTPRYLIKTRGQQVTLSCSPISGHRSVSWYQQTPGQGLQFLFEYFSETQRNKGNFPGRFSGRQFSNSRSEMNVSTLELGDSALYLCASSRPGRGLENIQYFGAGTRLSVL.

The gene calls are TRBV2 and TRBJ1-2; 8 positions agree with TRBD1. Germline-derived CDR1 and CDR2 are SNHLY and FYNNEI. This CDR3 contains 12 residues. Trimming removed 8 bases from V and 7 bases from J; junction bases left unmatched: 6. CDR3 sequence reads: CASEGQAVGYTF. DNA of the CDR3: TGTGCCAGCGAGGGACAGGCGGTTGGCTACACCTTC.

J is TRBJ1-5 and V is TRBV7-9; D not resolved. Trimming removed 3 bases from V and 0 bases from J, with 9 bases in between. This CDR3 has 15 amino acids. Per germline, CDR1 SEHNR and CDR2 FQNEAQ (reference sequence). In DNA form, the CDR3 reads TGTGCCAGCAGCTTTGCAGTCCATAGCAATCAGCCCCAGCATTTT. Translating gives CASSFAVHSNQPQHF.

This sequence joins TRBV5-6 and TRBJ1-4; possible D gene TRBD1, 5 bases. Trimming cost V 1 base and J 0 bases, with 13 bases left between them. Germline V lookup: CDR1 SGHDT, CDR2 YYEEEE. This CDR3 is built from 17 residues. In DNA, the CDR3 is TGTGCCAGCAGCTTGCGGGGGGGATTCGCAACTAATGAAAAACTGTTTTTT. Translating gives CASSLRGGFATNEKLFF.

The V and J genes are TRBV19 and TRBJ2-7, with a tentative D call TRBD2 (5 bases). V was shortened by 3 bases and J by 0 bases, with 9 bases between the two germline ends. The CDR3 has 14 residues. Per the germline V gene, CDR1 is LNHDA and CDR2 is SQIVND (reference sequence). The CDR3 loop is CASSIIGSSYEQYF. Written as DNA, the CDR3 is TGTGCCAGTAGTATCATAGGGAGCTCCTACGAGCAGTACTTC.

J is TRBJ1-1 and V is TRBV28, with 7 bases aligning to TRBD1. This CDR3 is built from 13 residues. The germline V gene has CDR1 MDHEN and CDR2 SYDVKM. With 8 bases clipped from V and 10 bases from J, the junction kept 13 bases outside the gene matches. The CDR3 nucleotides are TGTGCCAGCGGGTTGACAGGGCTTCTGGGAGCTTTCTTT. This sequence encodes CASGLTGLLGAFF.

This chain joins TRBV27 and TRBJ1-5; no clear D gene. This CDR3 comprises 13 residues. Germline lookup yields CDR1 MNHEY and CDR2 SMNVEV (reference sequence). V lost 5 bases to trimming and J lost 0 bases, with 5 bases between them. CDR3 sequence reads: CASSLSSNQPQHF. CDR3 nucleotides: TGTGCCAGCAGTCTAAGTAGCAATCAGCCCCAGCATTTT.

The chain recombines TRBV4-1 with TRBJ2-7; TRBD1 aligns across 8 bases. CDR1 is MGHRA and CDR2 is YSYEKL in the germline V gene. V was clipped by 1 base and J by 5 bases; unmatched bases: 4. There are 14 residues in the CDR3. The CDR3: CASSQVNRGNEQYF. CDR3 DNA sequence: TGCGCCAGCAGCCAAGTAAACAGGGGGAACGAGCAGTACTTC.

This clone has only one observation. The rearrangement uses TRBV2 and TRBJ2-3, with D possibly being TRBD2 (6 bases). V was pared by 2 bases and J by 2 bases, with 11 bases between. The CDR3 contains 15 residues. Germline-derived CDR1 and CDR2 are SNHLY and FYNNEI. Here the CDR3 reads CASSELTSYTDTQYF. For the CDR3, the DNA is TGTGCCAGCAGTGAACTGACTAGTTACACAGATACGCAGTATTTT.

This clone was seen only once. This rearrangement joins TRBV9 to TRBJ2-7, with 10 nucleotides matching TRBD2. CDR3 length equals 16 residues. The V and J ends lost 4 bases and 3 bases, in that order; junction bases with no gene match: 10. CDR1 and CDR2 from the germline V gene are SGDLS and YYNGEE. This CDR3 is CASSPTGAGGLYEQYF. As DNA, the CDR3 is TGTGCCAGCAGCCCGACGGGAGCGGGGGGGCTCTACGAGCAGTACTTC.

This clone appeared once. The chain couples TRBV12-5 to TRBJ2-1, with D possibly TRBD1 on 6 matching bases. Germline values: CDR1 LGHNT, CDR2 FRNRAP. Trimming shortened V by 7 bases and J by 3 bases, and 25 bases separated the two germline ends. The CDR3 contains 18 residues. The CDR3 nucleotides read TGTGCTAGTGCCGACGAGGTTATGCCAGGGGCGGACTACAATGAGCAGTTCTTC. Translation: CASADEVMPGADYNEQFF.

This chain connects TRBV19 to TRBJ1-3, with D perhaps matching TRBD1 (5 bases). Germline values: CDR1 LNHDA, CDR2 SQIVND (reference sequence). The CDR3 runs 16 residues. V was pared by 3 bases and J by 4 bases, with 16 bases between. The CDR3, as DNA: TGTGCCAGTAGTATGGATAGGGGTGAACTCGGAAACACCATATATTTT. This gives the protein CASSMDRGELGNTIYF.

V gene TRBV5-1 combines with J gene TRBJ2-1, with TRBD2 identical over 10 bases. V shed 3 bases and J 8 bases; nucleotides not matched to a gene: 14. Germline CDR1 and CDR2: SGHRS and YFSETQ. The CDR3 spans 17 residues. The CDR3 reads CASSSDYYSSGSYEQFF. The CDR3 nucleotides read TGCGCCAGCAGCTCCGATTACTATTCTAGCGGGAGTTATGAGCAGTTCTTC.

The chain couples TRBV29-1 to TRBJ2-1, with D possibly being TRBD1 (5 bases). Trimming took 1 base from V and 6 from J, leaving 19 bases between them. Germline V gives CDR1 SQVTM, CDR2 ANQGSEA. The CDR3 is 16 amino acids. The CDR3 DNA reads as TGCAGCGTTGAAGGAATCGACAGCCTGGGAACCAATGAGCAGTTCTTC. Translating it yields CSVEGIDSLGTNEQFF.

J is TRBJ2-1 and V is TRBV7-9; 10 bases fit TRBD2. CDR1 and CDR2 from the germline V gene are SEHNR and FQNEAQ (reference sequence). The CDR3 runs 14 residues. J gave up 8 bases and V 5 bases, and 6 bases lay outside the gene matches. The chain's CDR3 is CASSRAGTSDEQFF. CDR3 nucleotide sequence: TGTGCCAGCAGCAGAGCTGGGACTAGCGATGAGCAGTTCTTC.

The chain is built from TRBV6-5 and TRBJ2-3; maybe TRBD1 (5 bases). This CDR3 comprises 12 residues. Germline CDR1 and CDR2: MNHEY and SVGAGI. V was cut by 6 bases and J by 6 bases, with 10 bases left in between. CDR3 region: CASRSGMDTQYF. In DNA form, the CDR3 reads TGTGCCAGCAGGTCAGGGATGGATACGCAGTATTTT.

This chain uses TRBV4-2 with TRBJ2-1; 12 bases map to TRBD2. Germline V CDR1 and CDR2: LGHNA, YNFKEQ. The CDR3 totals 16 residues. Trimming cost V 1 base and J 8 bases; bases outside gene matches: 6. CDR3 bases: TGTGCCAGCAGCCAAGTGGCTAGCGGGGGGGCAGATGAGCAGTTCTTC. It encodes CASSQVASGGADEQFF.

The rearrangement links TRBV19 to TRBJ1-1; D is unclear. Deletions cut 6 bases from V and 0 bases from J, with 8 bases between. Germline V CDR1 and CDR2: LNHDA, SQIVND (reference sequence). The CDR3 contains 13 residues. The CDR3 protein is CASSPGLNTEAFF. As DNA, the CDR3 is TGTGCCAGTAGCCCTGGGCTGAACACTGAAGCTTTCTTT.

CDR3 residues: CASSAGPQGSYGYTF. CDR3 bases: TGTGCCAGCAGCGCTGGGCCTCAGGGGTCCTATGGCTACACCTTC. This chain connects TRBV9 to TRBJ1-2; maybe TRBD1 (6 bases). V gave up 3 bases and J gave up 4 bases, with 16 bases separating them. The CDR3 runs to 15 residues. Germline-derived CDR1 and CDR2 are SGDLS and YYNGEE.

There are a few counts of this clone. This chain uses TRBV6-1 with TRBJ2-7; possible D gene TRBD1, 5 bases. CDR3 length: 16 residues. Germline CDR1 reads MNHNS; CDR2 reads SASEGT. Trimming pared 1 base from V and 2 bases from J, leaving 15 bases between. The CDR3 DNA sequence: TGTGCCAGCAGTGAAGTTCGGGCAGGGCCCCCCTACGAGCAGTACTTC. This translates into CASSEVRAGPPYEQYF.

The gene calls are TRBV9 and TRBJ2-3, with 13 positions matching TRBD2. The germline V gene encodes CDR1 SGDLS and CDR2 YYNGEE. The CDR3 consists of 16 residues. Trimming cost V 4 bases and J 6 bases; bases outside gene matches: 8. The CDR3 is CASSSGTSGMYDTQYF. The CDR3 bases are TGTGCCAGCAGCTCCGGGACTAGCGGGATGTATGATACGCAGTATTTT. Together with reference TRBV9 and TRBJ2-3, the CDR3 gives the full variable domain: DSGVTQTPKHLITATGQRVTLRCSPRSGDLSVYWYQQSLDQGLQFLIQYYNGEERAKGNILERFSAQQFPDLHSELNLSSLELGDSALYFCASSSGTSGMYDTQYFGPGTRLTVL.